Presented here are 26 T cell receptor gamma chains from one specimen sequenced in a study of gamma delta lymphoproliferative disorders and STAT genes. TCRdb made new clone calls on the multiplex PCR reads using CATT. The sample holds several thousand gamma-chain clones; around 6.5% are singletons and the top ten take approximately 37%. Sequencing used genomic DNA taken from PBMCs of patients and controls. The sequencing input was blood. The receptors derive from a human donor in good health.

This clone is categorized as medium-sized. This chain joins TRGV2 and TRGJ1 or TRGJ2. No J gene was available from TCRdb, and it was assigned here by a germline match of the DNA. The CDR3 runs to 15 residues. Germline CDR1 and CDR2: EGSNGY and YDSYNSKV. V was clipped by 0 bases and J by 4 bases; unmatched bases: 9. The CDR3 loop reads CATWDGLTTYYKKLF. DNA of the CDR3: TGTGCCACCTGGGACGGGCTGACTACGTATTATAAGAAACTCTTT.

This clone is labeled as medium-sized (0.01 to 0.1%). This chain links TRGV11 with TRGJ1 or TRGJ2. Since TCRdb gives no J gene, matching the DNA to germline was used here to assign it. TRGV11 is noted as an ORF with a role that remains uncertain. The CDR3 has 14 residues. The V gene end was trimmed by 2 bases and the J gene end by 2 bases; junction bases not matched to a gene: 3. Here the CDR3 DNA reads TGTGCCTGCTGGATTAGGCCTTATTATTATAAGAAACTCTTT. This encodes CACWIRPYYYKKLF.

As for this clone: No DNA is shown, since the ends of the CDR3 on it are uncertain; the CDR3 is the one TCRdb lists. The V gene is listed as TRGV4; no J gene was called. CDR1 is EGSTGY and CDR2 is YDSYTSSV in the germline V gene. The CDR3 numbers 26 amino acids, ends counted. This chain's CDR3 is CAILLKMTLESITVPPGMDWAYKKLF.

Sample share makes this clone medium-sized (0.01 to 0.1%). This chain connects TRGV2 to TRGJP2. The J gene, left out of TCRdb, was set here by checking the DNA against germline. The CDR3 spans 15 residues. V lost 0 bases and J lost 2; bases outside the gene matches: 3. The V gene's germline CDR1 is EGSNGY and CDR2 YDSYNSKV. The DNA for the CDR3 is TGTGCCACCTGGGACGGGCGCAGTAGTGATTGGATCAAGACGTTT. It yields the protein CATWDGRSSDWIKTF.

This clone qualifies as medium-sized. V usage is TRGV8 and J usage is TRGJP1. No J gene was available from TCRdb, and it was assigned here by a germline match of the DNA. The CDR3 loop spans 15 amino acids. Germline trimming cut 3 bases from V and 4 bases from J; bases unmatched to any gene: 8. The V gene's germline CDR1 is VENAVY and CDR2 YDSYNSRV. The CDR3 sequence: CATWDSHVTGWFKIF. Written as DNA, the CDR3 is TGTGCCACCTGGGATTCCCATGTCACTGGTTGGTTCAAGATATTT.

This clone is labeled medium-sized. V usage is TRGV3 and J usage is TRGJ1 or TRGJ2. TCRdb leaves out the J gene; it was filled in here by matching the DNA to germline. The CDR3 spans 11 residues. The germline V gene has CDR1 VTNTFY and CDR2 YDVSTARD (reference sequence). V gave up 7 bases and J gave up 6 bases; unmatched junction bases: 6. The CDR3 sequence is CATCPPYKKLF. CDR3 nucleotides: TGTGCCACCTGTCCGCCTTATAAGAAACTCTTT.

This clone appeared a few times. V is TRGV11 and J is TRGJ1 or TRGJ2. The J gene was not available in TCRdb and was assigned here by matching the DNA to germline segments. TRGV11 is an ORF, and what it does is uncertain. The trim removed 9 bases at V and 5 bases at J, leaving 4 bases unmatched. The CDR3 consists of 11 residues. DNA of the CDR3: TGTGCCTGCTGGTTCCATTATAAGAAACTCTTT. Residues: CACWFHYKKLF.

This clone is termed medium-sized. The genes are TRGV2 and TRGJ1 or TRGJ2. TCRdb records no J gene; here it was assigned by comparing the DNA to germline. There are 13 residues in the CDR3. V dropped 0 bases and J dropped 4; count of bases not matched to a gene: 3. Germline CDR1 reads EGSNGY; CDR2 reads YDSYNSKV. The CDR3 protein is CATWDGVYYKKLF. The CDR3 DNA is TGTGCCACCTGGGACGGGGTATATTATAAGAAACTCTTT.

This clone qualifies as medium-sized. This rearrangement joins TRGV2 to TRGJ1 or TRGJ2. The J gene, absent from TCRdb, was called here by matching the DNA to germline. This CDR3 is built from 15 residues. V lost 0 bases, J lost 7 bases, and 12 bases stayed unmatched. Germline assignment: CDR1 EGSNGY and CDR2 YDSYNSKV. The CDR3 sequence: CATWDGPKRRYKKLF. DNA of the CDR3: TGTGCCACCTGGGACGGGCCAAAACGCCGGTATAAGAAACTCTTT.

This clone is deemed medium-sized (0.01 to 0.1%). The V call is TRGV2, the J call TRGJ1 or TRGJ2. The J gene is absent in TCRdb and was assigned here via DNA matching to germline. The CDR3 consists of 14 residues. The ends lost 1 base at V and 3 bases at J; junction bases unmatched: 6. Germline loops: CDR1 EGSNGY, CDR2 YDSYNSKV. The DNA for the CDR3 is TGTGCCACCTGGGACGGTAAAACTTATTATAAGAAACTCTTT. Its protein is CATWDGKTYYKKLF.

As for this clone: The DNA is omitted, as the CDR3 cannot be located on it reliably, and the CDR3 follows TCRdb's listing. V gene TRGV10 was called; the J gene was not. TRGV10 is marked as an open reading frame, function uncertain. The CDR3 spans 16 residues, counting both ends. CDR3 residues: CTTVLRGSMTGWFKIF.

This clone is medium-sized by share. The chain employs TRGV10 and TRGJ1 or TRGJ2. Here the J gene was assigned by germline matching of the DNA, as TCRdb has none. TRGV10 is designated an ORF whose function remains uncertain. V shed 8 bases, J shed 0 bases, and the junction held 17 bases outside the gene matches. The CDR3 contains 17 residues. The CDR3 sequence is CAAWGIRVPLNYYKKLF. The DNA for the CDR3 is TGTGCTGCGTGGGGTATCCGGGTACCCCTGAATTATTATAAGAAACTCTTT.

By share, this clone ranks as medium-sized. The chain has TRGV2 and TRGJ1 or TRGJ2. No J gene was available from TCRdb, and it was assigned here by a germline match of the DNA. Germline assignment: CDR1 EGSNGY and CDR2 YDSYNSKV. Germline trimming cut 0 bases from V and 4 bases from J; bases unmatched to any gene: 6. The CDR3 loop spans 14 amino acids. DNA of the CDR3: TGTGCCACCTGGGACGGGCTAGGATATTATAAGAAACTCTTT. This codes for CATWDGLGYYKKLF.

By share of the sample, this clone is medium-sized. The rearrangement uses TRGV4 and TRGJ1 or TRGJ2. The J gene, not given by TCRdb, was assigned here from a germline match of the nucleotide sequence. Germline loops: CDR1 EGSTGY, CDR2 YDSYTSSV. This CDR3 contains 11 residues. Trimming cost V 3 bases and J 10 bases; bases outside gene matches: 6. The CDR3, as DNA: TGTGCCACCTGGGATTACGAAAAGAAACTCTTT. It specifies CATWDYEKKLF.

DNA of the CDR3: TGTGCCTGTAGATCCTCACAGGGCGGGTTTAAGAAACTCTTT. Residues: CACRSSQGGFKKLF. J is TRGJ1 or TRGJ2 and V is TRGV11. No J gene was available from TCRdb, and it was assigned here by a germline match of the DNA. TRGV11 is classed as an ORF, of uncertain function. CDR3 length: 14 amino acids. Unmatched junction bases numbered 21, after V lost 13 bases and J lost 9 bases.

This clone is medium-sized in the sample. The same CDR3 also results from other DNA sequences found in this sample. This sequence joins TRGV2 and TRGJ1 or TRGJ2. TCRdb does not report a J gene; here it was assigned by matching the DNA to germline references. Germline lookup yields CDR1 EGSNGY and CDR2 YDSYNSKV. The CDR3 has 11 residues. V lost 0 bases, J lost 12 bases, and 5 bases stayed unmatched. The DNA for the CDR3 is TGTGCCACCTGGGACGGGAGGGGGAAACTCTTT. Encoded protein: CATWDGRGKLF.

This clone is judged medium-sized (0.01 to 0.1%). V usage is TRGV10 and J usage is TRGJP1. In the absence of a J gene in TCRdb, the DNA was matched to germline to assign it here. TRGV10 is an ORF; its function is uncertain. V lost 9 bases, J lost 4 bases, and 9 bases stayed unmatched. The CDR3 contains 14 residues. In DNA, the CDR3 is TGTGCTGCGTGTAAGGAGAACACTGGTTGGTTCAAGATATTT. It yields the protein CAACKENTGWFKIF.

This clone is deemed medium-sized (0.01 to 0.1%). The gene calls are TRGV4 and TRGJ1 or TRGJ2. The J gene was not available in TCRdb and was assigned here by matching the DNA to germline segments. In germline, CDR1 is EGSTGY, CDR2 YDSYTSSV. V dropped 1 base and J dropped 12; count of bases not matched to a gene: 3. The CDR3 loop spans 10 amino acids. CDR3 region: CATWDGRKLF. The DNA for the CDR3 is TGTGCCACCTGGGATGGCCGGAAACTCTTT.

This clone was detected ten times or more. V usage is TRGV4 and J usage is TRGJ1 or TRGJ2. As TCRdb names no J gene, one was assigned here on the basis of a DNA match to germline. V lost 2 bases, J lost 3 bases, and 7 bases stayed unmatched. Germline V gene data show CDR1 as EGSTGY and CDR2 as YDSYTSSV. The CDR3 is 14 amino acids. CDR3 bases: TGTGCCACCTGGGATGACGCATGTTATTATAAGAAACTCTTT. Translating it yields CATWDDACYYKKLF.

J is TRGJ1 or TRGJ2 and V is TRGV3. TCRdb records no J gene; here it was assigned by comparing the DNA to germline. The CDR3 runs 14 residues. The V gene's germline CDR1 is VTNTFY and CDR2 YDVSTARD (reference sequence). With 1 base clipped from V and 5 bases from J, the junction kept 8 bases outside the gene matches. In DNA, the CDR3 is TGTGCCACCTGGGACAGTCAAAGGGATTATAAGAAACTCTTT. The encoded protein is CATWDSQRDYKKLF.

The table lists this clone with many counts. This chain links TRGV8 with TRGJ1 or TRGJ2. No J segment appears in TCRdb, so it was assigned here by matching the sequence to germline. Germline values: CDR1 VENAVY, CDR2 YDSYNSRV. The CDR3 sequence is 12 residues long. V was clipped by 7 bases and J by 6 bases; unmatched bases: 9. The CDR3 DNA is TGTGCCACCTGTGAGTGGTGTTATAAGAAACTCTTT. Protein sequence: CATCEWCYKKLF.

Within the sample, this clone is medium-sized. The chain uses TRGV4 and TRGJ1 or TRGJ2. The J gene, absent from TCRdb, was called here by matching the DNA to germline. J lost 5 bases, V lost 6 bases, and 10 bases had no gene match. Germline-derived CDR1 and CDR2 are EGSTGY and YDSYTSSV. CDR3 length: 13 residues. DNA of the CDR3: TGTGCCACCTGGCGTCGCGTGGATTATAAGAAACTCTTT. This gives the protein CATWRRVDYKKLF.

This clone was seen ten or more times. This chain links TRGV10 with TRGJ1 or TRGJ2. TCRdb carries no J gene annotation; the J gene was assigned here by matching the DNA with germline. TRGV10 is an open reading frame whose function is uncertain. Trimming at V came to 8 bases and at J to 0 bases, leaving 8 bases not matched to a gene. CDR3 length: 14 amino acids. This chain's CDR3 is CAAWDHSNYYKKLF. In DNA form, the CDR3 reads TGTGCTGCGTGGGATCATTCGAATTATTATAAGAAACTCTTT.

Turning to this clone: No DNA is shown, since the ends of the CDR3 on it are uncertain; the CDR3 is the one TCRdb lists. The J segment was not called; the V segment is TRGV2. The CDR3 length is 18 residues, termini included. CDR1 is EGSNGY and CDR2 is YDSYNSKV in the germline V gene. The chain's CDR3 is CATWDGLIRNSLAVEQHF.

By sample share, this clone is medium-sized. J is TRGJP1 and V is TRGV3. The J gene, missing from TCRdb, was assigned here through DNA to germline matching. J was trimmed by 4 bases and V by 0 bases; bases with no gene match: 2. The CDR3 has 14 amino acids. The germline gives CDR1 VTNTFY, CDR2 YDVSTARD (reference sequence). The CDR3 coding sequence is TGTGCCACCTGGGACAGGTGCACTGGTTGGTTCAAGATATTT. It yields the protein CATWDRCTGWFKIF.

Judged by abundance, this clone is medium-sized (0.01 to 0.1%). The CDR3 loop reads CATWDWKKLF. DNA for the CDR3: TGTGCCACCTGGGACTGGAAGAAACTCTTT. The chain carries TRGV3 and TRGJ1 or TRGJ2. Assignment of the J gene here rests on matching the DNA to germline, because TCRdb gives none. Losses at the gene ends were 3 bases for V and 10 bases for J; bases not matched to a gene: 3. The CDR3 extends over 10 amino acids. Per germline, CDR1 VTNTFY and CDR2 YDVSTARD (reference sequence).